This T cell receptor (beta chain) was captured by sequencing in a study of T cells in Graves' hyperthyroidism and ophthalmopathy. Study-wide results and limits: Expanded thyroid clonotypes (above 0.001) were mostly also found in blood.

Disease duration under 2 months; hyperthyroidism patients were aged 18 to 65. Diagnosis rested on symptoms, serum thyroxine and TRAb, thyroid ultrasound, and orbital computed tomography. In its sample, this clonotype was seen many times. The target antigen is unknown. CDR1 and CDR2 from the germline V gene are LGHNT and FRNRAP. There are 17 residues in the CDR3. Trimming cost V 0 bases and J 0 bases, with 12 bases left between them. The source material, RNA transcripts, was used to amplify TCR beta CDR3 regions. Carried out on the TCR CDR3, a first-round RT-PCR used the HTBI primer set. TCRdb recomputed calls from the multiplex PCR reads with MiXCR, one row per CDR3 protein. The repertoire holds some 770,000 distinct CDR3 sequences, with about 15% as singletons.

The sample consisted of blood. The sequence was obtained from a man younger than 35 with Graves' hyperthyroidism. The gene calls are TRBV12-5 and TRBJ1-5; no definite D call. CDR3 DNA: TGTGCTAGTGGTTTGGTACTTACGGCCGATAGCAATCAGCCCCAGCATTTT. It specifies CASGLVLTADSNQPQHF. The whole variable domain, filled in from reference TRBV12-5 and TRBJ1-5, reads DARVTQTPRHKVTEMGQEVTMRCQPILGHNTVFWYRQTMMQGLELLAYFRNRAPLDDSGMPKDRFSAEMPDATLATLKIQPSEPRDSAVYFCASGLVLTADSNQPQHFGDGTRLSIL.